Each of the 4 T cell receptor beta chains below was sequenced from the same sample in a study of T cell repertoires in cytomegalovirus infection. One entry per CDR3 protein, called by TCRdb with MiXCR from the reads. The sample holds roughly 230,000 distinct CDR3 sequences, approximately 22% seen once. What was sequenced was CD8+ T cells from PBMCs. These receptor sequences come from a human donor in good health (CMV status not recorded). Some clones in this sample may be carry-over from other donors' samples.

V gene TRBV10-3 combines with J gene TRBJ2-2; no definite D call. V lost 7 bases to trimming and J lost 3 bases, with 6 bases between them. Germline lookup yields CDR1 ENHRY and CDR2 SYGVKD. This CDR3 has 12 amino acids. The CDR3 DNA reads as TGTGCCATCAATGGGGACACCGGGGAGCTGTTTTTT. Translated, it gives CAINGDTGELFF.

This clonotype was recorded a few times. In DNA, the CDR3 is TGCAGTGCTAGAGACCGACGGACAGGGGATGTCGAGCAGTACTTC. Translated, it gives CSARDRRTGDVEQYF. V gene TRBV20-1 combines with J gene TRBJ2-7, with 9 bases fitting TRBD1. Germline loops: CDR1 DFQATT, CDR2 SNEGSKA (reference sequence). The trim removed 0 bases at V and 6 bases at J, leaving 9 bases unmatched. This CDR3 has 15 residues.

V and J are TRBV6-1 and TRBJ1-1, with D unclear. The V gene lost 5 bases and the J gene lost 1 base, with 5 bases spanning the gap. Per the germline V gene, CDR1 is MNHNS and CDR2 is SASEGT. The CDR3 runs 12 residues. In DNA form, the CDR3 reads TGTGCCAGCAGTTCAGAGAACACTGAAGCTTTCTTT. Its protein product is CASSSENTEAFF.

The chain is built from TRBV15 and TRBJ2-2, with D tentatively TRBD1 (7 bases). V lost 8 bases, J lost 3 bases, and 13 bases lay in between. Germline V gene lookup returns CDR1 LNHNV and CDR2 YYDKDF (reference sequence). The CDR3 runs 14 residues. The CDR3 nucleotides read TGTGCCACCGGAGGGGGCTCGGACACCGGGGAGCTGTTTTTT. Translating gives CATGGGSDTGELFF.